Below, 6 T cell receptor beta chains from the same sample are listed, as sequenced in a study of cytomegalovirus exposure and HLA in healthy donors. PCR involved 60 Vbeta and 13 Jbeta primers. The method was immunoSEQ multiplex PCR; TCRdb's version includes in-frame clones alone and lacks a portion of them. The sample comprises roughly 140,000 clones, less than 65% of which are singletons, and around 3% rests with the top ten. The specimen was PBMCs. The source of these receptors is a woman in her 30s in good health and CMV-seropositive.

The rearrangement joins TRBV7-7 to TRBJ2-2; TRBD1 matches at 9 bases. This CDR3 is built from 14 residues. Germline V gene data show CDR1 as SSHAT and CDR2 as FNYEAQ (reference sequence). V lost 5 bases, J lost 5 bases, and 3 bases stayed unmatched. CDR3 in amino acids: CASSDGQGTGELFF. The CDR3 DNA is TGTGCCAGCAGCGATGGACAGGGGACCGGGGAGCTGTTTTTT.

The sample holds one count of this clone. V usage is TRBV5-1 and J usage is TRBJ1-4; no reliable D call. This CDR3 spans 15 amino acids. Germline loops: CDR1 SGHRS, CDR2 YFSETQ. Trimming removed 1 base at V and 3 bases at J, with 10 bases between. The CDR3 reads CASSLTGRANEKLFF. The CDR3 DNA sequence: TGCGCCAGCAGCTTGACTGGGAGAGCTAATGAAAAACTGTTTTTT.

DNA of the CDR3: TGTGCCAGTAGTCCAAGGACAGCAACTAATGAAAAACTGTTTTTT. Protein product: CASSPRTATNEKLFF. The V and J genes are TRBV19 and TRBJ1-4, with D maybe TRBD1 (6 bases). V was cut by 5 bases and J by 0 bases, with 10 bases left in between. The CDR3 sequence is 15 residues long. Germline values: CDR1 LNHDA, CDR2 SQIVND (reference sequence).

Only one count was recorded for this clone. This chain connects TRBV7-2 to TRBJ1-1; the D is unclear. The CDR3 spans 15 residues. The germline V and J ends were trimmed by 8 bases and 1 base, with 17 bases remaining between them. Germline V CDR1 and CDR2: SGHTA, FQGNSA. The CDR3 region has the DNA TGTGCCAGCGGCAGGTTGGTGACGCCGAACACTGAAGCTTTCTTT. Translating gives CASGRLVTPNTEAFF. Full variable domain (outside the CDR3, taken from reference TRBV7-2 and TRBJ1-1): GAGVSQSPSNKVTEKGKDVELRCDPISGHTALYWYRQSLGQGLEFLIYFQGNSAPDKSGLPSDRFSAERTGGSVSTLTIQRTQQEDSAVYLCASGRLVTPNTEAFFGQGTRLTVV.

The chain recombines TRBV2 with TRBJ1-1, with unresolved D. There are 12 residues in the CDR3. Trimming removed 3 bases from V and 3 bases from J, with 5 bases in between. Germline lookup yields CDR1 SNHLY and CDR2 FYNNEI. CDR3 in amino acids: CASSDTDTEAFF. The CDR3 DNA reads TGTGCCAGCAGTGATACAGACACTGAAGCTTTCTTT.

This sequence joins TRBV6-1 and TRBJ2-2, with D maybe TRBD1 (5 bases). The CDR3 is 15 residues long. Germline V CDR1 and CDR2: MNHNS, SASEGT. The V gene lost 2 bases and the J gene lost 4 bases, with 11 bases spanning the gap. Here the CDR3 DNA reads TGTGCCAGCAGTGAACAGGGTCCGGGCACCGGGGAGCTGTTTTTT. Protein: CASSEQGPGTGELFF.